This T cell receptor (beta chain) was sequenced during a study of T and B cells in COVID-19 patients. Study details: Blood was sampled from COVID-19 patients who were either actively infected or recovered.

The CDR3 runs 13 residues. CDR1 and CDR2 from the germline V gene are SGHNT and YENEEA. V dropped 1 base and J dropped 6 bases, with 7 bases sitting between them. BIOMED2 TRB-A/B primer pools were used in multiplex TRB PCR. TCRdb redid the calling of the multiplex PCR reads with MiXCR, one entry per CDR3 protein. Of 23,000 or so distinct CDR3 sequences listed, over 25% were seen once; the top ten hold 2% to 2.5%. Blood genomic DNA input for TRB amplification was roughly 250-550 ng. The clonotype was recovered from a human donor who had recovered from COVID-19. The V and J genes are TRBV11-3 and TRBJ1-5; the D is unclear. The sample taken for sequencing was blood. CDR3: CASSLGGTQPQHF. CDR3 bases: TGTGCCAGCAGCTTAGGGGGTACTCAGCCCCAGCATTTT.